The following is a T cell receptor beta chain sequence with its context. Its antigen is undetermined. Trimming took off 0 bases at V and 5 bases at J, with 21 bases between the two ends. Germline CDR1 reads SGHRS; CDR2 reads YFSETQ. This CDR3 has 17 residues. The record originates from a study of CD8+ T cells in alopecia areata. Regarding the study as a whole: Alopecia totalis/universalis scalp especially showed more expanded CD8+ clones than normal scalp. Whereas mice showed it more clearly, TCR sharing across patients was murkier, possibly because of HLA.

Extraction and reverse transcription of RNA yielded cDNA as the sequencing template. Sequenced by immunoSEQ multiplex PCR; TCRdb stores in-frame clones only, minus some. The data contain thousands of clones, approximately 67% of them singletons. Alopecia areata patients had lesional scalp punch biopsies and peripheral blood taken from them. The clonotype originates from a human donor with alopecia areata. The J gene is TRBJ2-7, the V gene TRBV5-1; weak D call: TRBD1 (5 bases). The input for sequencing was skin, taken at week 0. CDR3 coding DNA: TGCGCCAGCAGCTTGGAGTGCCAGGGTCTGATCTTGGACGAGCAGTACTTC. Amino acid sequence: CASSLECQGLILDEQYF.